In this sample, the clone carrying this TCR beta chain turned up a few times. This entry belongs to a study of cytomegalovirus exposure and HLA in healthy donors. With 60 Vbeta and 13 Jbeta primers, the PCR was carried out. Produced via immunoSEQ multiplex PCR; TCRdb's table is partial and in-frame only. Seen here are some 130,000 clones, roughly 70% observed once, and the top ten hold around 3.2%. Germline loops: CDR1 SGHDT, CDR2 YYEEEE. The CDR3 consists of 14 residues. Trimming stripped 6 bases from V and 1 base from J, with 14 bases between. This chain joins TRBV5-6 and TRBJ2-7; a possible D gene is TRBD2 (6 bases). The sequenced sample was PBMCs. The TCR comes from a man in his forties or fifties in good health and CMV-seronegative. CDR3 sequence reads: CASISGGASYEQYF. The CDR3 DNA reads TGTGCCAGCATCAGTGGAGGGGCATCCTACGAGCAGTACTTC.